This TCR beta chain was recovered during a study of blood T cells in healthy people across ages. Study observations and caveats: Estimates of diversity drawn from one million T cells were considered underestimates. Changes seen in expanded clonotypes were possibly confounded by donor CMV status left unknown.

Through a sample-barcoded 5' primer and a J-beta primer mix, a second PCR was run for roughly 7 to 11 cycles. Every molecule of cDNA carried a tag from a template-switch adaptor with 12 random nucleotides. Using its own MiXCR run on the 5' RACE reads, TCRdb lists one record per CDR3 protein. The sample has some 700,000 distinct CDR3 sequences, roughly 45% seen once. V was pared by 3 bases and J by 5 bases, with 10 bases of the junction left unmatched. This CDR3 comprises 14 residues. CDR1 is DFQATT and CDR2 is SNEGSKA in the germline V gene (reference sequence). This clonotype showed up many times. Its antigen is not known.

V usage is TRBV20-1 and J usage is TRBJ2-7; 7 bases are a match to TRBD2. The TCR sequence derives from an older woman in good health. Source material: blood. The CDR3 reads CSASFRREMNEQYF. CDR3 bases: TGCAGTGCTAGCTTCAGGCGGGAGATGAACGAGCAGTACTTC.